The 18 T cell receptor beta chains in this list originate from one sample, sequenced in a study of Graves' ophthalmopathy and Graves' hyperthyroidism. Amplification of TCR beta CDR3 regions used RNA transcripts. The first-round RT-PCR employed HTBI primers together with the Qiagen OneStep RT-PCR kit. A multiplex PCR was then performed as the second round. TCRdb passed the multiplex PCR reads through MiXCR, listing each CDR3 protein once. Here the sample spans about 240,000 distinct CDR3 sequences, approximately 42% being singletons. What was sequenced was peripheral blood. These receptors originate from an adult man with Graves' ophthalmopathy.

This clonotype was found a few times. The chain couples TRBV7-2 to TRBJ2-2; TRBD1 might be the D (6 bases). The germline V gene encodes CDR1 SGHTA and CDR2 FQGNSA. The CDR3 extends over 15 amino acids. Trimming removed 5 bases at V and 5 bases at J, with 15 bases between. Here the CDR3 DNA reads TGTGCCAGCAGCACAGGGACGGCTAAGACCGGGGAGCTGTTTTTT. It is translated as CASSTGTAKTGELFF.

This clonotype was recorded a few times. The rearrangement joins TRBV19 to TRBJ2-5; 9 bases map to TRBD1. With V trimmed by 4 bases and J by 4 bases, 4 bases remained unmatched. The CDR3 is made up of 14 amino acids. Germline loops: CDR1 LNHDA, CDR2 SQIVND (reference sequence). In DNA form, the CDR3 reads TGTGCCAGTAGTACCCTGGGACAGGGAGAGACCCAGTACTTC. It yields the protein CASSTLGQGETQYF. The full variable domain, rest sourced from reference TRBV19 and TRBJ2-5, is DGGITQSPKYLFRKEGQNVTLSCEQNLNHDAMYWYRQDPGQGLRLIYYSQIVNDFQKGDIAEGYSVSREKKESFPLTVTSAQKNPTAFYLCASSTLGQGETQYFGPGTRLLVL.

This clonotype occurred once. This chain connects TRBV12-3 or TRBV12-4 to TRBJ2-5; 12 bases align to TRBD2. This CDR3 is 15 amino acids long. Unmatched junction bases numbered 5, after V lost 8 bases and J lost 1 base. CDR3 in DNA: TGTGCCAGCCGACTAGCGGGAGATCCCCAAGAGACCCAGTACTTC. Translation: CASRLAGDPQETQYF.

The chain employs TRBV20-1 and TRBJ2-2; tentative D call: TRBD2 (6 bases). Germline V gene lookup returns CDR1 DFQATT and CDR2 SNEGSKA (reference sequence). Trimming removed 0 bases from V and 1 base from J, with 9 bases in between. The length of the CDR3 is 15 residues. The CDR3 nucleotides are TGCAGTGCTAGAGATGCGGGAAAGAACACCGGGGAGCTGTTTTTT. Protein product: CSARDAGKNTGELFF.

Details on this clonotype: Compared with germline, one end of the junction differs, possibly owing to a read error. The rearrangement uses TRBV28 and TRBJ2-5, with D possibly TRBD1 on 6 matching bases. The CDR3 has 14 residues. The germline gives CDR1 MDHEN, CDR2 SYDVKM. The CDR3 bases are TGTGCCAGCAGTTTTTCCGGCAGGGGAGAGACCCAGAACTTC. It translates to CASSFSGRGETQNF.

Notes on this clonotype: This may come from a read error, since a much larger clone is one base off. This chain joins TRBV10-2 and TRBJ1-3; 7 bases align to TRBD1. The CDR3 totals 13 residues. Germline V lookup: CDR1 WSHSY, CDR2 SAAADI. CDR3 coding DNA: TGCGCCAGTTCCGACAGGGCTGGAGACACCATATATTTT. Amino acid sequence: CASSDRAGDTIYF.

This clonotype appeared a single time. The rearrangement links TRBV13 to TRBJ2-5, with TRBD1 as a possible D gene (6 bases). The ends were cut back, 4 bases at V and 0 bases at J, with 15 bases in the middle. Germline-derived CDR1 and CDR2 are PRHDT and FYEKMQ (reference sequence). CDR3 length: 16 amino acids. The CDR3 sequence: CASSSPPDRDQETQYF. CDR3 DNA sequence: TGTGCCAGCAGCTCCCCCCCGGACAGAGACCAAGAGACCCAGTACTTC. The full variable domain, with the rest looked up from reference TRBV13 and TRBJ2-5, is AAGVIQSPRHLIKEKRETATLKCYPIPRHDTVYWYQQGPGQDPQFLISFYEKMQSDKGSIPDRFSAQQFSDYHSELNMSSLELGDSALYFCASSSPPDRDQETQYFGPGTRLLVL.

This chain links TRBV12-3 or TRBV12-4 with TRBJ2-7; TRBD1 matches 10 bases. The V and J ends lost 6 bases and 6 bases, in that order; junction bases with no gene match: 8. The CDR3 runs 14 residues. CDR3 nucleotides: TGTGCCAGCAGCCCCGGGACAGGGGAACGCGAGCAGTACTTC. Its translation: CASSPGTGEREQYF.

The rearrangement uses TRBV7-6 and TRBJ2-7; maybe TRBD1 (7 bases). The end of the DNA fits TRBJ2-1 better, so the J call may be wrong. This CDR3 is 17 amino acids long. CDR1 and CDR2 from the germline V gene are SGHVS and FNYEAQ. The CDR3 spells CASSLVSGGSTYNEQFF. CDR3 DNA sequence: TGTGCCAGCAGCTTGGTGTCAGGGGGGTCTACCTACAATGAGCAGTTCTTC.

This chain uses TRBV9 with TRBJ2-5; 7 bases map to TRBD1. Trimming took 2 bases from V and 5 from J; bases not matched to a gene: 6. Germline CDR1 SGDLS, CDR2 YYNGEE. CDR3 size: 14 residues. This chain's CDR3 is CASSVHDRVETQYF. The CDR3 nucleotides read TGTGCCAGCAGCGTCCACGACAGGGTTGAGACCCAGTACTTC.

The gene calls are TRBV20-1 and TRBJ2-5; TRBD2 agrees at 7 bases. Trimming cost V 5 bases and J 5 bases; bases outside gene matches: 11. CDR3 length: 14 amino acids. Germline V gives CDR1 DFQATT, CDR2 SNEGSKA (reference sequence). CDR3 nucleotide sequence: TGCAGTGCTCAAAGCGGGGCCGAGGGGGAGACCCAGTACTTC. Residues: CSAQSGAEGETQYF.

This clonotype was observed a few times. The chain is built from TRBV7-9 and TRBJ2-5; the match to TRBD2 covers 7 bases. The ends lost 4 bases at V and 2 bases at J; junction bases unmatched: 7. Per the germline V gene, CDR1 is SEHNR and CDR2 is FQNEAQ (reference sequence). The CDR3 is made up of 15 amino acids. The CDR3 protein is CASSSRLAGQETQYF. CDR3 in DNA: TGTGCCAGCAGCTCCCGACTAGCCGGTCAAGAGACCCAGTACTTC.

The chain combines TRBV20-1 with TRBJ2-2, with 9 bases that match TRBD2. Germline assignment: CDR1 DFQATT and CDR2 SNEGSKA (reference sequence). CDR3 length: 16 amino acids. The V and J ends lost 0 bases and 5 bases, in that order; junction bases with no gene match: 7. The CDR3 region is CSARDGGLAGTGELFF. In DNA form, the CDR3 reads TGCAGTGCTAGAGATGGCGGTCTAGCGGGAACCGGGGAGCTGTTTTTT.

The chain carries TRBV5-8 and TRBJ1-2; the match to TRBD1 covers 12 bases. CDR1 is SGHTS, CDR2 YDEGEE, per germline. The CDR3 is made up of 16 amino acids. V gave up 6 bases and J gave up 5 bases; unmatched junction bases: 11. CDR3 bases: TGTGCCAGCACTACCGGGACAGGGGGCGCAGGATATGGCTACACCTTC. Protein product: CASTTGTGGAGYGYTF.

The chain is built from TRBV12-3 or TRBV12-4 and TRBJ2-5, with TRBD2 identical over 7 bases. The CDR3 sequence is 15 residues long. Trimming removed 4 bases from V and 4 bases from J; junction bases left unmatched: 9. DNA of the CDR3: TGTGCCAGCAGTTCTAGTTCGGGGAGGGGAGAGACCCAGTACTTC. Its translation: CASSSSSGRGETQYF.

The CDR3 here is CASSVGTSGVSTGELFF. In DNA, the CDR3 is TGTGCCAGCAGCGTAGGTACTAGCGGAGTGAGCACCGGGGAGCTGTTTTTT. The chain couples TRBV7-9 to TRBJ2-2, with TRBD2 matching 8 bases. The germline CDR1 and CDR2 sequences are SEHNR and FQNEAQ (reference sequence). The V gene end was trimmed by 5 bases and the J gene end by 4 bases; junction bases not matched to a gene: 12. CDR3 length: 17 residues.

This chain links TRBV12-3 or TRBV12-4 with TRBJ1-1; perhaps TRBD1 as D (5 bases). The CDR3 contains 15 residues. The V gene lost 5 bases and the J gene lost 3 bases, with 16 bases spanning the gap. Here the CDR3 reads CASSRQQGAYTEAFF. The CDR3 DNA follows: TGTGCCAGCAGTCGCCAGCAGGGAGCGTACACTGAAGCTTTCTTT.

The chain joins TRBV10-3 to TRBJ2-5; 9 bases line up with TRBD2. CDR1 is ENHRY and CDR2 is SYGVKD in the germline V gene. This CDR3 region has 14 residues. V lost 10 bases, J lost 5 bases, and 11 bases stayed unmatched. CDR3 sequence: CASRAGTSQETQYF. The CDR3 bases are TGTGCCAGCAGAGCCGGGACTAGCCAGGAGACCCAGTACTTC.